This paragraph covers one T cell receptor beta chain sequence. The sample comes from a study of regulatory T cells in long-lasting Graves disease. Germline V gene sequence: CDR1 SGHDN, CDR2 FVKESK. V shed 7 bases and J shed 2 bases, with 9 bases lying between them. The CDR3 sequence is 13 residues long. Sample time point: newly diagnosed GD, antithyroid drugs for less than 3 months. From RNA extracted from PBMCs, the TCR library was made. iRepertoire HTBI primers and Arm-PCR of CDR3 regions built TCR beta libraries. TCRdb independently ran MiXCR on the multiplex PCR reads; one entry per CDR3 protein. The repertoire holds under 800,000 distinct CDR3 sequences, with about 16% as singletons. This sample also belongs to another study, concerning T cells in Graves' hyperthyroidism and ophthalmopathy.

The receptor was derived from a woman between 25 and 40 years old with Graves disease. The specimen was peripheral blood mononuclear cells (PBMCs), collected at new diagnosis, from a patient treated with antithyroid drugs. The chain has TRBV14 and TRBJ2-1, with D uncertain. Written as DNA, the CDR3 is TGTGCCAGCACCAATAACGCCTACAATGAGCAGTTCTTC. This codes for CASTNNAYNEQFF.